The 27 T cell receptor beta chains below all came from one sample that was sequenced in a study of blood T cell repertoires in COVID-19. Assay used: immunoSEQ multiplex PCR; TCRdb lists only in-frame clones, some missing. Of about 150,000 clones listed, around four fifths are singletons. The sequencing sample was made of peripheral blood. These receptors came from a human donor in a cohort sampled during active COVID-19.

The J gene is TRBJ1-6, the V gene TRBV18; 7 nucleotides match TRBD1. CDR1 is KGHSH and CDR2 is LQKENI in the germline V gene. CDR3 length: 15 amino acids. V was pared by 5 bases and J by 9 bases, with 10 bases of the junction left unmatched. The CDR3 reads CASSRTGAMGSPLHF. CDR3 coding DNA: TGTGCCAGCTCAAGAACAGGGGCAATGGGTTCACCCCTCCACTTT.

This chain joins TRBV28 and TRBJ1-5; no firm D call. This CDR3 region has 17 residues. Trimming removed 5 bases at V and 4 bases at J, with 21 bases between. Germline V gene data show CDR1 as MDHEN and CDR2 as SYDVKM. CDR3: CASSPPVGGFGNQPQHF. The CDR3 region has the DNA TGTGCCAGCAGTCCGCCCGTCGGAGGGTTTGGGAATCAGCCCCAGCATTTT.

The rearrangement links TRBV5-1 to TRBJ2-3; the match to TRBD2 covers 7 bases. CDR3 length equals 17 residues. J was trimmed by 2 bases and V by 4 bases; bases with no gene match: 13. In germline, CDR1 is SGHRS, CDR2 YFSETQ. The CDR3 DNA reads TGCGCCAGCAGCCCAAACACCATCGGGAGGTCCACAGATACGCAGTATTTT. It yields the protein CASSPNTIGRSTDTQYF.

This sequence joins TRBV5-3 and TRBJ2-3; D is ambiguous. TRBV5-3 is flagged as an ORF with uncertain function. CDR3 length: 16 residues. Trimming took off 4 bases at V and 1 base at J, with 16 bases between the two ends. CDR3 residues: CARSRYPGSCTDTQYF. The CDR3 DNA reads TGTGCCAGAAGCCGTTACCCCGGGTCTTGCACAGATACGCAGTATTTT.

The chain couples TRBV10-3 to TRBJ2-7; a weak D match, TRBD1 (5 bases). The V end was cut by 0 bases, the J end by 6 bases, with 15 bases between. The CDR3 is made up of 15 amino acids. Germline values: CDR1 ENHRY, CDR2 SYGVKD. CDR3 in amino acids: CAISESKAGRGEQYF. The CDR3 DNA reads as TGTGCCATCAGTGAGTCGAAAGCAGGGCGAGGCGAGCAGTACTTC.

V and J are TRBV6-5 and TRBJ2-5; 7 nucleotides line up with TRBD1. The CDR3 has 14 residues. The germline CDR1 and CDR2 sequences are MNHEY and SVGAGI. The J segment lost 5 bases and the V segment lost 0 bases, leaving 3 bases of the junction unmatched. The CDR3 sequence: CASSYSGQPETQYF. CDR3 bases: TGTGCCAGCAGTTACTCGGGACAGCCGGAGACCCAGTACTTC.

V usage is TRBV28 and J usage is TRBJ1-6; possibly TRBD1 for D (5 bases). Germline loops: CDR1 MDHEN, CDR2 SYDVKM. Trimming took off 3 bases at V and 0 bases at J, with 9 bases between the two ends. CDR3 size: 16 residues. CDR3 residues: CASSFSGGSYNSPLHF. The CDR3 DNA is TGTGCCAGCAGTTTTTCCGGGGGCTCCTATAATTCACCCCTCCACTTT. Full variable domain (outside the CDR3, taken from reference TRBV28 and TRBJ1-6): DVKVTQSSRYLVKRTGEKVFLECVQDMDHENMFWYRQDPGLGLRLIYFSYDVKMKEKGDIPEGYSVSREKKERFSLILESASTNQTSMYLCASSFSGGSYNSPLHFGNGTRLTVT.

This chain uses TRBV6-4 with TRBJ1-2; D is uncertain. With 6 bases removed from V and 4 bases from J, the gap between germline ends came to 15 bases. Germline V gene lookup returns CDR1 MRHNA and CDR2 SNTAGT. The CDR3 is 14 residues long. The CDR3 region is CASSQPQALYGYTF. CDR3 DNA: TGTGCCAGCAGCCAACCTCAGGCGCTCTATGGCTACACCTTC.

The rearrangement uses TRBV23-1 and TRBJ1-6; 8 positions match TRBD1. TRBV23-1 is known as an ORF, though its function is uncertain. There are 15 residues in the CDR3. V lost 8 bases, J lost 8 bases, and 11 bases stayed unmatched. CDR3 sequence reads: CASGDRDRNDSPLHF. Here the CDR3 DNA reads TGCGCCAGCGGGGACCGGGACAGGAATGATTCACCCCTCCACTTT.

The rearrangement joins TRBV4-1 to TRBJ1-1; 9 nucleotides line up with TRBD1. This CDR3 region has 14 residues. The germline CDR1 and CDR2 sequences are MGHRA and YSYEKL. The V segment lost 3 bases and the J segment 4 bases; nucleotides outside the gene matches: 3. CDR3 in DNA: TGCGCCAGCAGCCAGGGACAGGGAGGCACTGAAGCTTTCTTT. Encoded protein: CASSQGQGGTEAFF.

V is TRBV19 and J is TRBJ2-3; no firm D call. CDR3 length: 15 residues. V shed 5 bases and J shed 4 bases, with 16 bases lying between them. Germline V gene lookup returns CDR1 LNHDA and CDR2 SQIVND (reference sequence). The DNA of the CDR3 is TGTGCCAGTAGTCCCCCGCTGGTGGGCGCAGATACGCAGTATTTT. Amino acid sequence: CASSPPLVGADTQYF.

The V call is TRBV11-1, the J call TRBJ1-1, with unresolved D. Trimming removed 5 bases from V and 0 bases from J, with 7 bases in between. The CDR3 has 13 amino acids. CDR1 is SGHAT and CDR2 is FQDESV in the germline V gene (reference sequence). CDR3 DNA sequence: TGTGCCAGCAGCCGGGAACTGAACACTGAAGCTTTCTTT. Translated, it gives CASSRELNTEAFF. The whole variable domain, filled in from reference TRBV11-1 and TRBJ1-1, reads EAEVAQSPRYKITEKSQAVAFWCDPISGHATLYWYRQILGQGPELLVQFQDESVVDDSQLPKDRFSAERLKGVDSTLKIQPAELGDSAMYLCASSRELNTEAFFGQGTRLTVV.

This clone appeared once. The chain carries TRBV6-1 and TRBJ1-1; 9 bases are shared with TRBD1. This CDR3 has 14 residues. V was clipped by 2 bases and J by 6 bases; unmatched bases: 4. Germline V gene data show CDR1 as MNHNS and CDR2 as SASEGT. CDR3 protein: CASSEYGTGSEAFF. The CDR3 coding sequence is TGTGCCAGCAGTGAATACGGGACAGGGTCTGAAGCTTTCTTT.

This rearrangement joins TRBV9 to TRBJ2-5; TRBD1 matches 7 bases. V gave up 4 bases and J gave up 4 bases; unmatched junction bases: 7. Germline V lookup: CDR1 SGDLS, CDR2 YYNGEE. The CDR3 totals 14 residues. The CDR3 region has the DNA TGTGCCAGCAGCCTTACAGGGGTGGGAGAGACCCAGTACTTC. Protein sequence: CASSLTGVGETQYF.

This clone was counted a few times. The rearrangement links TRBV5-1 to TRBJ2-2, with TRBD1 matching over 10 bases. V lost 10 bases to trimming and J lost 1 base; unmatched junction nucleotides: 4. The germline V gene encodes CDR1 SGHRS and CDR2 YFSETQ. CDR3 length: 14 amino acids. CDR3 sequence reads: CASRTGGNTGELFF. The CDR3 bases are TGCGCCTCTCGGACAGGGGGGAACACCGGGGAGCTGTTTTTT.

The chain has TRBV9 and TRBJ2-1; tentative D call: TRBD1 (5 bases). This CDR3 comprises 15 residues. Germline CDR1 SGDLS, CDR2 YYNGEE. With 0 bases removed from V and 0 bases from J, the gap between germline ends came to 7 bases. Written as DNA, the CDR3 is TGTGCCAGCAGCGTAGCTACAGGCTCCTACAATGAGCAGTTCTTC. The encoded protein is CASSVATGSYNEQFF. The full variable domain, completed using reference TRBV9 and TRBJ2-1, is DSGVTQTPKHLITATGQRVTLRCSPRSGDLSVYWYQQSLDQGLQFLIQYYNGEERAKGNILERFSAQQFPDLHSELNLSSLELGDSALYFCASSVATGSYNEQFFGPGTRLTVL.

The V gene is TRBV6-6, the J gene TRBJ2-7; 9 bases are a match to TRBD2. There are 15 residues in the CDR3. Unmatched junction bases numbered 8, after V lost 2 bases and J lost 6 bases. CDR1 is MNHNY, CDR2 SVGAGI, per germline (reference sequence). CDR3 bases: TGTGCCAGCAGTTACGGGGGAGGCGGGAGGGGCGAGCAGTACGTC. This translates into CASSYGGGGRGEQYV.

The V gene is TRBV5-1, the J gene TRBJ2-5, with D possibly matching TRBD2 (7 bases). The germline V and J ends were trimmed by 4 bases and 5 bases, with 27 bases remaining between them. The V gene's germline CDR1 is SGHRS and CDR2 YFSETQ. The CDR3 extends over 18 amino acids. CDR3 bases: TGCGCCAGCAGCCCCCAACCTACGGGGGCGGGAGAGGTGGAGACCCAGTACTTC. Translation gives CASSPQPTGAGEVETQYF.

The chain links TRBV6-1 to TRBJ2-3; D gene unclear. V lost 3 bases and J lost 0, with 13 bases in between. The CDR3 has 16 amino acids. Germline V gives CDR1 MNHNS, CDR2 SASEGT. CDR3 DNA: TGTGCCAGCAGTGAGGTAAGGCGCGGAAGCACAGATACGCAGTATTTT. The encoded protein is CASSEVRRGSTDTQYF.

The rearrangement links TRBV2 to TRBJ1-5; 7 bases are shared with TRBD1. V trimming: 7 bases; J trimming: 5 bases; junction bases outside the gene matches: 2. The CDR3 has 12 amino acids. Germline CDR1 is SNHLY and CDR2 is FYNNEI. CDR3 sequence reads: CASNGQDQPQHF. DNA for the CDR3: TGTGCCAGCAATGGACAGGATCAGCCCCAGCATTTT. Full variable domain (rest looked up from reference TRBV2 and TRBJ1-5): EPEVTQTPSHQVTQMGQEVILRCVPISNHLYFYWYRQILGQKVEFLVSFYNNEISEKSEIFDDQFSVERPDGSNFTLKIRSTKLEDSAMYFCASNGQDQPQHFGDGTRLSIL.

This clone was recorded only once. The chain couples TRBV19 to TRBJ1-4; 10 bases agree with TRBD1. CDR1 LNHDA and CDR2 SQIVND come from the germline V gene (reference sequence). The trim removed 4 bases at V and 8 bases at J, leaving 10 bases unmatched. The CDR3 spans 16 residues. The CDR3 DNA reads TGTGCCAGTAGTAAACCGGGACAGGGGATCCGGGAAAAACTGTTTTTT. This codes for CASSKPGQGIREKLFF.

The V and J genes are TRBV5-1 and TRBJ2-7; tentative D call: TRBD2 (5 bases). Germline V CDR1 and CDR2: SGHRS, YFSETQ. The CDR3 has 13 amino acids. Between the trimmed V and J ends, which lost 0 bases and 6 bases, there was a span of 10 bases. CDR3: CASSLAGRSEQYV. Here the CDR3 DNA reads TGCGCCAGCAGCTTGGCGGGGAGATCCGAGCAGTACGTC.

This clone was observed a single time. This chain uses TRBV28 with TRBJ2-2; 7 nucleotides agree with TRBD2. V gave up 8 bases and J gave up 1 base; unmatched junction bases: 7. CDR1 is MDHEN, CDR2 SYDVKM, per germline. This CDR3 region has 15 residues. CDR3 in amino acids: CASSWASGNTGELFF. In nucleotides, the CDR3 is TGTGCCAGCTCTTGGGCTAGCGGGAACACCGGGGAGCTGTTTTTT.

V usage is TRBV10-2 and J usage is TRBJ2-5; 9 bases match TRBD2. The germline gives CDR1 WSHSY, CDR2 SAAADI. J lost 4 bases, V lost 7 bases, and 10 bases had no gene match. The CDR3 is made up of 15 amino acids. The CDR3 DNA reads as TGCGCCAGCACCCCTTTGGCGGGAGGGCCAGAGACCCAGTACTTC. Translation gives CASTPLAGGPETQYF.

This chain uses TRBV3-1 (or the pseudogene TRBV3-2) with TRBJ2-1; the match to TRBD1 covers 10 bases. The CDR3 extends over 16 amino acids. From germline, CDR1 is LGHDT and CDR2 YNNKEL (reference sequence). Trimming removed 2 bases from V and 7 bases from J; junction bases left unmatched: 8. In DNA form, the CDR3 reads TGTGCCAGCAGCCAATCTGACAGGGGGCATAGGAATGAGCAGTTCTTC. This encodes CASSQSDRGHRNEQFF.

The CDR3 is CASSLQAGAYNEQFF. CDR3 DNA: TGTGCCAGCAGTCTTCAAGCGGGGGCCTACAATGAGCAGTTCTTC. The chain recombines TRBV6-4 with TRBJ2-1; 8 bases match TRBD2. Looked up from germline, CDR1 is MRHNA and CDR2 is SNTAGT. CDR3 length equals 15 residues. Trimming cost V 5 bases and J 2 bases; bases outside gene matches: 5.

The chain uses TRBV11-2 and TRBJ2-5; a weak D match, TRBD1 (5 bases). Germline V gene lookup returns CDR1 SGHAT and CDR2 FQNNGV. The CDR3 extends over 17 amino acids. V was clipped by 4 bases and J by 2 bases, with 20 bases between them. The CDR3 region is CASSSLRPDIKQETQYF. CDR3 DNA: TGTGCCAGCAGCTCCCTGCGGCCGGACATAAAACAAGAGACCCAGTACTTC.